Shown below are 29 T cell receptor beta chains from a single sample sequenced in a study of shared clonotypes between healthy human individuals. TCRdb's copy holds only in-frame clones and misses some; the assay was immunoSEQ multiplex PCR. The sample carries about 2.4 million clones, 90% to 95% recorded once. The source material was naive CD4+ T cells from PBMCs. The subset is: CD45RA+ positively selected. These receptors were obtained from a man aged 18 to 29 in good health. Some clones in this sample may be carry-over from other donors' samples.

The chain carries TRBV7-3 and TRBJ2-3; TRBD2 matches 7 bases. CDR1 SGHTA and CDR2 FQGTGA come from the germline V gene. The CDR3 totals 15 residues. J lost 2 bases, V lost 6 bases, and 8 bases had no gene match. The CDR3 protein is CASSSTSALTDTQYF. In nucleotides, the CDR3 is TGTGCCAGCAGTTCTACTAGCGCCCTCACAGATACGCAGTATTTT. Full variable domain (missing parts from reference TRBV7-3 and TRBJ2-3): GAGVSQTPSNKVTEKGKYVELRCDPISGHTALYWYRQSLGQGPEFLIYFQGTGAADDSGLPNDRFFAVRPEGSVSTLKIQRTERGDSAVYLCASSSTSALTDTQYFGPGTRLTVL.

This clone came up once. V usage is TRBV4-1 and J usage is TRBJ2-4; 8 bases map to TRBD1. Germline V gene data show CDR1 as MGHRA and CDR2 as YSYEKL. There are 13 residues in the CDR3. Trimming removed 5 bases from V and 3 bases from J; junction bases left unmatched: 0. The CDR3, as DNA: TGCGCCAGCAGCGGACAGGGCAAAAACATTCAGTACTTC. It codes for CASSGQGKNIQYF.

The genes are TRBV27 and TRBJ1-4; possibly TRBD1 for D (6 bases). CDR3 length equals 13 residues. Germline values: CDR1 MNHEY, CDR2 SMNVEV (reference sequence). Trimming cost V 3 bases and J 10 bases, with 12 bases left between them. Here the CDR3 DNA reads TGTGCCAGCAGTTTGGCAGGGGAGGGAAAACTGTTTTTT. Its protein is CASSLAGEGKLFF.

CDR3 coding DNA: TGTGCCAGCTCGGTGCCCCAGTACAATGAGCAGTTCTTC. Its protein product is CASSVPQYNEQFF. This chain joins TRBV18 and TRBJ2-1; no clear D. This CDR3 has 13 residues. CDR1 KGHSH and CDR2 LQKENI come from the germline V gene. The V gene lost 6 bases and the J gene lost 4 bases, with 10 bases spanning the gap.

The chain employs TRBV5-1 and TRBJ2-7, with D possibly being TRBD1 (7 bases). V was shortened by 4 bases and J by 1 base, with 15 bases between the two germline ends. The CDR3 contains 15 residues. CDR1 and CDR2 from the germline V gene are SGHRS and YFSETQ. The CDR3 reads CASSGVTGTSYEQYF. The CDR3, as DNA: TGCGCCAGCAGCGGGGTGACAGGGACTTCCTACGAGCAGTACTTC.

The gene calls are TRBV7-2 and TRBJ2-1; D is perhaps TRBD2 (7 bases). This CDR3 spans 15 amino acids. The ends were cut back, 9 bases at V and 3 bases at J, with 18 bases in the middle. The V gene's germline CDR1 is SGHTA and CDR2 FQGNSA. The CDR3 region is CARLGGGLIYNEQFF. The CDR3 coding sequence is TGTGCCAGGCTAGGGGGAGGGTTAATCTACAATGAGCAGTTCTTC.

The chain uses TRBV7-3 and TRBJ2-7; no firm D call. The V end lost 5 bases, the J end lost 8 bases, and 22 bases lay between the germline ends. The CDR3 runs to 15 residues. Germline CDR1 and CDR2: SGHTA and FQGTGA. The CDR3 sequence: CASSPGLGLLLKQYF. Here the CDR3 DNA reads TGTGCCAGCAGCCCGGGCCTGGGGTTGCTTCTCAAGCAGTACTTC.

This clone was counted a few times. V usage is TRBV19 and J usage is TRBJ1-2; no clear D gene. In germline, CDR1 is LNHDA, CDR2 SQIVND (reference sequence). V was trimmed by 6 bases and J by 4 bases, leaving 9 bases between them. The CDR3 sequence is 12 residues long. Here the CDR3 reads CASRVTGYGYTF. The CDR3 nucleotides read TGTGCCAGTAGGGTGACTGGCTATGGCTACACCTTC.

V gene TRBV6-4 combines with J gene TRBJ1-1; D remains unclear. V shed 4 bases and J shed 1 base, with 7 bases lying between them. This CDR3 has 13 amino acids. Germline V gives CDR1 MRHNA, CDR2 SNTAGT. Here the CDR3 DNA reads TGTGCCAGCAGTGGTGGGCAGAACACTGAAGCTTTCTTT. Its translation: CASSGGQNTEAFF.

The chain combines TRBV10-3 with TRBJ2-3, with 10 bases identical to TRBD2. This CDR3 is 18 amino acids long. Germline V gene sequence: CDR1 ENHRY, CDR2 SYGVKD. V trimming: 2 bases; J trimming: 2 bases; junction bases outside the gene matches: 10. The DNA for the CDR3 is TGTGCCATCAGTGAGGCCGGACTAGCGGCCCGTTTCACAGATACGCAGTATTTT. As protein: CAISEAGLAARFTDTQYF.

The chain couples TRBV29-1 to TRBJ2-5, with TRBD2 as a possible D gene (5 bases). The CDR3 has 12 residues. V was trimmed by 7 bases and J by 4 bases, leaving 13 bases between them. Germline assignment: CDR1 SQVTM and CDR2 ANQGSEA. CDR3 nucleotide sequence: TGCAGCGCCGGAGGTCTAGCAGAGACCCAGTACTTC. This encodes CSAGGLAETQYF.

The chain links TRBV27 to TRBJ1-2; possibly TRBD1 for D (6 bases). The CDR3 covers 14 residues. V lost 0 bases, J lost 6 bases, and 11 bases lay in between. Germline CDR1 reads MNHEY; CDR2 reads SMNVEV (reference sequence). The CDR3 is CASSLSNRAHGYTF. The CDR3 nucleotides are TGTGCCAGCAGTTTATCAAACAGGGCCCATGGCTACACCTTC.

The chain combines TRBV29-1 with TRBJ2-4; 7 bases fit TRBD1. Germline V gene sequence: CDR1 SQVTM, CDR2 ANQGSEA. After removal of 5 bases from V and 3 bases from J, the junction contained 4 bases not matched to a gene. The CDR3 is 13 amino acids. CDR3 sequence (DNA): TGCAGCGTTTCCCGGGACAGCAAAAACATTCAGTACTTC. Its translation is CSVSRDSKNIQYF.

The V and J genes are TRBV14 and TRBJ2-3; 12 bases map to TRBD2. V gave up 3 bases and J gave up 2 bases; unmatched junction bases: 3. Per germline, CDR1 SGHDN and CDR2 FVKESK. The CDR3 covers 16 residues. In DNA form, the CDR3 reads TGTGCCAGCAGCCATACTAGCGGGAGGTACACAGATACGCAGTATTTT. This gives the protein CASSHTSGRYTDTQYF.

This chain uses TRBV19 with TRBJ1-3; D gene uncertain. The CDR3 has 14 residues. Germline CDR1 reads LNHDA; CDR2 reads SQIVND (reference sequence). Trimming stripped 6 bases from V and 2 bases from J, with 11 bases between. The CDR3 DNA follows: TGTGCCAGTAGGAGGGAAGCAACTGGAAACACCATATATTTT. Amino acids: CASRREATGNTIYF.

V is TRBV28 and J is TRBJ1-3; D call uncertain. Germline V gene sequence: CDR1 MDHEN, CDR2 SYDVKM. Deletions cut 3 bases from V and 6 bases from J, with 6 bases between. CDR3 size: 12 residues. CDR3 coding DNA: TGTGCCAGCAGTTTCGGCGAAAACACCATATATTTT. As protein: CASSFGENTIYF.

V is TRBV28 and J is TRBJ1-1; unclear D gene. Per germline, CDR1 MDHEN and CDR2 SYDVKM. The CDR3 loop spans 10 amino acids. Trimming pared 10 bases from V and 1 base from J, leaving 4 bases between. For the CDR3, the DNA is TGTGCCACCGAGAACACTGAAGCTTTCTTT. This codes for CATENTEAFF.

This chain joins TRBV30 and TRBJ1-2; TRBD1 agrees at 8 bases. After removal of 5 bases from V and 1 base from J, the junction contained 6 bases not matched to a gene. Germline CDR1 and CDR2: GTSNPN and SVGIG (reference sequence). The CDR3 runs to 14 residues. This CDR3 reads CAWQTTGGNYGYTF. CDR3 bases: TGTGCCTGGCAAACAACAGGGGGTAACTATGGCTACACCTTC.

J is TRBJ1-2 and V is TRBV5-1; TRBD1 matches 8 bases. V trimming: 5 bases; J trimming: 5 bases; junction bases outside the gene matches: 8. Per germline, CDR1 SGHRS and CDR2 YFSETQ. This CDR3 has 14 residues. CDR3 in amino acids: CASSNQGASYGYTF. In DNA, the CDR3 is TGCGCCAGCAGTAACCAGGGGGCAAGTTATGGCTACACCTTC.

The count of this clone is one. The chain recombines TRBV9 with TRBJ2-6; 9 nucleotides line up with TRBD2. The CDR3 has 18 residues. Germline CDR1 is SGDLS and CDR2 is YYNGEE. V trimming: 4 bases; J trimming: 0 bases; junction bases outside the gene matches: 8. CDR3 residues: CASSPGLAISSGANVLTF. In nucleotides, the CDR3 is TGTGCCAGCAGCCCTGGACTAGCGATCAGCTCTGGGGCCAACGTCCTGACTTTC. Complete variable domain (other parts from reference TRBV9 and TRBJ2-6): DSGVTQTPKHLITATGQRVTLRCSPRSGDLSVYWYQQSLDQGLQFLIQYYNGEERAKGNILERFSAQQFPDLHSELNLSSLELGDSALYFCASSPGLAISSGANVLTFGAGSRLTVL.

This chain connects TRBV11-3 to TRBJ2-1; D may be TRBD1 (5 bases). CDR1 is SGHNT and CDR2 is YENEEA in the germline V gene. This CDR3 is 17 amino acids long. Trimming shortened V by 0 bases and J by 2 bases, and 14 bases separated the two germline ends. The CDR3 DNA reads as TGTGCCAGCAGCTTAGATCTTGGACACCTAACCTACAATGAGCAGTTCTTC. It specifies CASSLDLGHLTYNEQFF.

The genes are TRBV5-6 and TRBJ2-1; 8 nucleotides line up with TRBD2. The V and J ends lost 3 bases and 4 bases, in that order; junction bases with no gene match: 18. The CDR3 contains 19 residues. Germline CDR1 SGHDT, CDR2 YYEEEE. CDR3 sequence: CASSSDSLGGLAGYNEQFF. DNA for the CDR3: TGTGCCAGCAGCTCAGACAGTCTTGGGGGTCTAGCGGGTTACAATGAGCAGTTCTTC.

The V and J genes are TRBV18 and TRBJ1-1; 10 nucleotides align to TRBD1. Germline V CDR1 and CDR2: KGHSH, LQKENI. CDR3 length equals 16 residues. The ends lost 1 base at V and 4 bases at J; junction bases unmatched: 6. CDR3 sequence reads: CASSPRQGAAGTEAFF. The CDR3 bases are TGTGCCAGCTCACCACGACAGGGGGCTGCGGGCACTGAAGCTTTCTTT.

With regard to this clone: The sample carries other DNA sequences with the same CDR3. The CDR3 is CASSGQGAGQPQHF. The CDR3 region has the DNA TGTGCCAGCAGTGGACAGGGGGCAGGTCAGCCCCAGCATTTT. The chain recombines TRBV2 with TRBJ1-5; 10 bases are a match to TRBD1. The CDR3 is 14 residues long. Trimming at V came to 4 bases and at J to 6 bases, leaving 3 bases not matched to a gene. Germline CDR1 and CDR2: SNHLY and FYNNEI. The whole variable domain, filled in from reference TRBV2 and TRBJ1-5, reads EPEVTQTPSHQVTQMGQEVILRCVPISNHLYFYWYRQILGQKVEFLVSFYNNEISEKSEIFDDQFSVERPDGSNFTLKIRSTKLEDSAMYFCASSGQGAGQPQHFGDGTRLSIL.

This sequence joins TRBV5-4 and TRBJ1-3; D gene uncertain. The CDR3 loop spans 13 amino acids. Trimming removed 3 bases from V and 3 bases from J, with 7 bases in between. Germline-derived CDR1 and CDR2 are SGHNT and YYREEE (reference sequence). DNA of the CDR3: TGTGCCAGCAGCTCACCGGATGGAAACACCATATATTTT. It is translated as CASSSPDGNTIYF.

The chain carries TRBV11-2 and TRBJ2-5, with no clear D. Germline V gene lookup returns CDR1 SGHAT and CDR2 FQNNGV. This CDR3 spans 13 amino acids. V was clipped by 2 bases and J by 2 bases, with 6 bases between them. The CDR3 nucleotides read TGTGCCAGCAGCTTAATTGGGCAAGAGACCCAGTACTTC. As protein: CASSLIGQETQYF.

This chain links TRBV10-3 with TRBJ2-5, with D maybe TRBD1 (6 bases). From germline, CDR1 is ENHRY and CDR2 SYGVKD. The CDR3 has 14 amino acids. The ends were cut back, 6 bases at V and 0 bases at J, with 11 bases in the middle. CDR3 sequence reads: CAIRSDRYQETQYF. The CDR3 nucleotides are TGTGCCATCAGGTCCGACAGGTACCAAGAGACCCAGTACTTC.

V usage is TRBV29-1 and J usage is TRBJ2-3, with D perhaps TRBD2 (6 bases). Trimming removed 4 bases at V and 0 bases at J, with 14 bases between. Germline loops: CDR1 SQVTM, CDR2 ANQGSEA. The CDR3 runs to 15 residues. CDR3 DNA: TGCAGCGTTGGTTTCGACGGGACTAGCACAGATACGCAGTATTTT. Its protein is CSVGFDGTSTDTQYF.

V gene TRBV18 combines with J gene TRBJ2-7, with TRBD2 matching 11 bases. V was clipped by 4 bases and J by 3 bases; unmatched bases: 8. The CDR3 consists of 16 residues. In germline, CDR1 is KGHSH, CDR2 LQKENI. The CDR3: CASSHSGTSGNYEQYF. CDR3 nucleotide sequence: TGTGCCAGCTCACATTCCGGGACTAGCGGTAACTACGAGCAGTACTTC.